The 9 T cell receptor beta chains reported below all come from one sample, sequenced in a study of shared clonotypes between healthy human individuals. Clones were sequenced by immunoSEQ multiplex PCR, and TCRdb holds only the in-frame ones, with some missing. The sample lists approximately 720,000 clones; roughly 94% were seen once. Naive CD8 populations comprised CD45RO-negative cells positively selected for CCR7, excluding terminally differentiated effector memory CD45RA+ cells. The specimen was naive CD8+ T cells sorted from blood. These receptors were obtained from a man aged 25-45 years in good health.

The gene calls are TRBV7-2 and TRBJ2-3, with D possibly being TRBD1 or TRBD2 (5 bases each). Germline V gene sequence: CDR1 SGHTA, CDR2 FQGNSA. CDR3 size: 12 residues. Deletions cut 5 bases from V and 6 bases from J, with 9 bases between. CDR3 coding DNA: TGTGCCAGCAGCCCCTGGGGGGATACGCAGTATTTT. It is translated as CASSPWGDTQYF.

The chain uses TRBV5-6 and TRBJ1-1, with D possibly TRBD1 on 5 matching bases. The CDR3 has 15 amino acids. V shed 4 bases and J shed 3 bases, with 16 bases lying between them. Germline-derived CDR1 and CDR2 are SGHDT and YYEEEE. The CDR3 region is CASSPPGAWHTEAFF. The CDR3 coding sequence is TGTGCCAGCAGCCCCCCCGGGGCCTGGCACACTGAAGCTTTCTTT.

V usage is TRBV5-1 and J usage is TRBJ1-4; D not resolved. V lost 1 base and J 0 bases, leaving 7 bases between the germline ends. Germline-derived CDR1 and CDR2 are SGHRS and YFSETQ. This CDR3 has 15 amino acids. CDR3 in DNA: TGCGCCAGCAGCTTGCTAGAGGCAACTAATGAAAAACTGTTTTTT. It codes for CASSLLEATNEKLFF.

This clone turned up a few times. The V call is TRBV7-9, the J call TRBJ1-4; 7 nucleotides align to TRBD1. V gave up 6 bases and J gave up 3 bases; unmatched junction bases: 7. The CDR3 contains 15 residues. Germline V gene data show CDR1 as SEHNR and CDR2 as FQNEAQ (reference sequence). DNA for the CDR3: TGTGCCAGCAGTCTGGGGACAGCCCCTAATGAAAAACTGTTTTTT. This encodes CASSLGTAPNEKLFF.

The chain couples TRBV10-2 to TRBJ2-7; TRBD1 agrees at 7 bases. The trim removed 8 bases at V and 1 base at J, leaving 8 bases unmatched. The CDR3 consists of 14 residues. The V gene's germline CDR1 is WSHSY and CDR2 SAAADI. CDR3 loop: CASSTGDRSYEQYF. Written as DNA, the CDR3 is TGCGCCAGCTCCACAGGGGATAGGTCCTACGAGCAGTACTTC.

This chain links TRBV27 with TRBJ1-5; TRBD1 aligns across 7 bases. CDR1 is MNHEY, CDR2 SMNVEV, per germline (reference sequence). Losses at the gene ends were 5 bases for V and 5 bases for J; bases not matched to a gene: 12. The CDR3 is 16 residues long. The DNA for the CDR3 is TGTGCCAGCAGTCCATATGGCAGGGGGTTCCATCAGCCCCAGCATTTT. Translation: CASSPYGRGFHQPQHF.

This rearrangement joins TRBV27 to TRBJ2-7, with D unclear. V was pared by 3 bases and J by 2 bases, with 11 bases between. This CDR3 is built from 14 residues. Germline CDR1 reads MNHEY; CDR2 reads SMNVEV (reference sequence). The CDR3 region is CASSFQGTTYEQYF. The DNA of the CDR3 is TGTGCCAGCAGTTTTCAAGGAACAACCTACGAGCAGTACTTC.

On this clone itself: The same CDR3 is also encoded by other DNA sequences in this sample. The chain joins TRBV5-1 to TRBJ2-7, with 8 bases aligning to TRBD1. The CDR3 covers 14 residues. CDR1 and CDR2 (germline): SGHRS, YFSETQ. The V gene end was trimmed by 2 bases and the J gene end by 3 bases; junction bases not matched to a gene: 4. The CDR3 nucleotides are TGCGCCAGCAGCTTAGGACAGGGAGACTACGAGCAGTACTTC. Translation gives CASSLGQGDYEQYF.

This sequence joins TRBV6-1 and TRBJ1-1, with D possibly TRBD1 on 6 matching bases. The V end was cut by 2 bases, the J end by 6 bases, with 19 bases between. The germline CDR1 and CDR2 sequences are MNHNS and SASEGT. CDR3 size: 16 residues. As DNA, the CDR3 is TGTGCCAGCAGTGAATGGATTGGGGCAGGGGTGGCTGAAGCTTTCTTT. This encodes CASSEWIGAGVAEAFF.